Listed here are 12 T cell receptor beta chains from one sample, sequenced in a study of blood T cell repertoires in COVID-19. Produced via immunoSEQ multiplex PCR; TCRdb's table is partial and in-frame only. The table includes approximately 200,000 clones, approximately 90% detected once. The sample comprised PBMCs or T cells enriched from blood (not recorded which). The receptors shown here come from a man aged 30 to 45 who had recovered from COVID-19.

The V gene is TRBV9, the J gene TRBJ1-3, with 9 bases aligning to TRBD1. In germline, CDR1 is SGDLS, CDR2 YYNGEE. V was clipped by 0 bases and J by 0 bases; unmatched bases: 10. The CDR3 sequence is 19 residues long. Here the CDR3 reads CASSVGQLQGALSGNTIYF. Written as DNA, the CDR3 is TGTGCCAGCAGCGTAGGACAGCTACAGGGGGCCCTCTCTGGAAACACCATATATTTT.

The V call is TRBV5-1, the J call TRBJ2-5; possible D gene TRBD1, 5 bases. CDR3 length equals 14 residues. Germline lookup yields CDR1 SGHRS and CDR2 YFSETQ. Trimming shortened V by 7 bases and J by 0 bases, and 13 bases separated the two germline ends. CDR3 protein: CASSTGKYQETQYF. CDR3 in DNA: TGCGCCAGCTCAACAGGAAAGTACCAAGAGACCCAGTACTTC. The variable domain in full, with the rest retrieved from reference TRBV5-1 and TRBJ2-5, is KAGVTQTPRYLIKTRGQQVTLSCSPISGHRSVSWYQQTPGQGLQFLFEYFSETQRNKGNFPGRFSGRQFSNSRSEMNVSTLELGDSALYLCASSTGKYQETQYFGPGTRLLVL.

V usage is TRBV11-2 and J usage is TRBJ2-7, with D perhaps matching TRBD1 (6 bases). Germline values: CDR1 SGHAT, CDR2 FQNNGV. Trimming took off 5 bases at V and 2 bases at J, with 19 bases between the two ends. CDR3 size: 16 residues. This CDR3 is CASSTPRTTGPYEQYF. The DNA of the CDR3 is TGTGCCAGCAGCACGCCACGTACGACAGGCCCCTACGAGCAGTACTTC. The full variable domain, rest sourced from reference TRBV11-2 and TRBJ2-7, is EAGVAQSPRYKIIEKRQSVAFWCNPISGHATLYWYQQILGQGPKLLIQFQNNGVVDDSQLPKDRFSAERLKGVDSTLKIQPAKLEDSAVYLCASSTPRTTGPYEQYFGPGTRLTVT.

The J gene is TRBJ1-1, the V gene TRBV24-1; 8 positions agree with TRBD1. Germline CDR1 is KGHDR and CDR2 is SFDVKD. The CDR3 has 17 amino acids. V dropped 4 bases and J dropped 6; count of bases not matched to a gene: 15. CDR3 nucleotide sequence: TGTGCCACCAGTGACGACCCCAGGACAGGGAAGAGTCCTGAAGCTTTCTTT. Translation gives CATSDDPRTGKSPEAFF.

The chain uses TRBV11-2 and TRBJ1-4; 7 bases align to TRBD1. The CDR3 runs 14 residues. After removal of 3 bases from V and 6 bases from J, the junction contained 4 bases not matched to a gene. Germline V gene lookup returns CDR1 SGHAT and CDR2 FQNNGV. This chain's CDR3 is CASSFDRVYEKLFF. The CDR3 DNA sequence: TGTGCCAGCAGCTTTGACAGGGTTTATGAAAAACTGTTTTTT.

The genes are TRBV27 and TRBJ1-2; TRBD1 is a possible D gene (6 bases). Germline V lookup: CDR1 MNHEY, CDR2 SMNVEV (reference sequence). Trimming cost V 2 bases and J 5 bases, with 18 bases left between them. This CDR3 has 16 residues. The CDR3 sequence: CASSLRGLDRTYGYTF. DNA for the CDR3: TGTGCCAGCAGTTTAAGGGGCTTAGACAGGACTTATGGCTACACCTTC.

This chain uses TRBV27 with TRBJ2-1, with 14 bases fitting TRBD2. The germline V gene encodes CDR1 MNHEY and CDR2 SMNVEV (reference sequence). Trimming took 5 bases from V and 0 from J; bases not matched to a gene: 6. The CDR3 is 18 amino acids. The CDR3 DNA is TGTGCCAGCAGTCCCGGGACTAGCGGGAGTAACTCCTACAATGAGCAGTTCTTC. Its protein product is CASSPGTSGSNSYNEQFF.

V usage is TRBV2 and J usage is TRBJ2-1; 10 nucleotides agree with TRBD2. CDR1 and CDR2 (germline): SNHLY, FYNNEI. J gave up 3 bases and V 1 base, and 0 bases lay outside the gene matches. The CDR3 runs 15 residues. CDR3 sequence reads: CASSEGLAGYNEQFF. The CDR3 region has the DNA TGTGCCAGCAGTGAAGGACTAGCGGGCTACAATGAGCAGTTCTTC.

This sequence joins TRBV7-9 and TRBJ1-1, with D unresolved. This CDR3 region has 14 residues. Germline CDR1 reads SEHNR; CDR2 reads FQNEAQ (reference sequence). The V end was cut by 1 base, the J end by 1 base, with 7 bases between. This chain's CDR3 is CASSLGGWNTEAFF. CDR3 nucleotide sequence: TGTGCCAGCAGCTTAGGAGGATGGAACACTGAAGCTTTCTTT.

With regard to this clone: This sample includes further DNA sequences coding for the same CDR3. This chain links TRBV6-5 with TRBJ1-6; 9 positions agree with TRBD1. This CDR3 has 14 amino acids. Looked up from germline, CDR1 is MNHEY and CDR2 is SVGAGI. The V gene end was trimmed by 6 bases and the J gene end by 7 bases; junction bases not matched to a gene: 4. The chain's CDR3 is CASSRTGVNSPLHF. The CDR3 DNA sequence: TGTGCCAGCAGCCGGACAGGGGTAAATTCACCCCTCCACTTT.

With respect to this clone: Other DNA sequences from this sample encode an identical CDR3 as well. The chain couples TRBV28 to TRBJ2-7; 9 positions agree with TRBD1. J lost 3 bases, V lost 3 bases, and 3 bases had no gene match. Germline CDR1 MDHEN, CDR2 SYDVKM. CDR3 length equals 14 residues. The CDR3 sequence is CASSFGTGIYEQYF. The CDR3 DNA sequence: TGTGCCAGCAGTTTCGGGACAGGGATCTACGAGCAGTACTTC.

The chain links TRBV19 to TRBJ2-5; 9 positions match TRBD1. The CDR3 has 16 residues. The germline gives CDR1 LNHDA, CDR2 SQIVND (reference sequence). Trimming took 4 bases from V and 5 from J; bases not matched to a gene: 11. CDR3 residues: CASSTGQGRRGETQYF. CDR3 nucleotide sequence: TGTGCCAGTAGTACCGGACAGGGGAGAAGGGGGGAGACCCAGTACTTC. Full variable domain (missing parts from reference TRBV19 and TRBJ2-5): DGGITQSPKYLFRKEGQNVTLSCEQNLNHDAMYWYRQDPGQGLRLIYYSQIVNDFQKGDIAEGYSVSREKKESFPLTVTSAQKNPTAFYLCASSTGQGRRGETQYFGPGTRLLVL.